This T cell receptor beta chain was recorded in a study of radiation and T cells in renal cell carcinoma. Study conclusions and caveats: Top tumor clonotypes rose in blood 2 weeks post-radiation, then contracted. Pretreatment tumor biopsies were lacking, so baseline clonotypes are unknown.

Comment on this clone: Its antigen is not identified.

Germline V gene lookup returns CDR1 KGHSH and CDR2 LQKENI. The CDR3 is 15 residues long. Trimming left V 6 bases short and J 6 bases short, with 20 bases between. Described time point: blood 4 weeks post-SBRT, at nephrectomy. The treatment denotes: 15 Gy SBRT to primary tumor, nephrectomy 4 weeks later. Nephrectomy followed 15 Gy stereotactic body radiation by 4 weeks. Serial blood draws occurred at baseline and 2 and 4 weeks post-SBRT. Profiled with immunoSEQ multiplex PCR; TCRdb holds only in-frame clones, not every one. The sample holds 150,000 or so clones, roughly nine tenths seen once. The genes are TRBV18 and TRBJ1-2; D is perhaps TRBD1 (6 bases). The source was blood, collected from a patient whose treatment included radiotherapy and nephrectomy. The sequence was obtained from a woman between 50 and 59 years old with renal cell carcinoma. The CDR3 loop reads CASSPRQAAEDGYTF. For the CDR3, the DNA is TGTGCCAGCTCCCCTAGACAGGCTGCCGAAGATGGCTACACCTTC.